This TCR beta chain was captured by sequencing in a study of OX40 agonist ivuxolimab in advanced cancers. Describing the broader study: Ivuxolimab, which targeted the costimulatory receptor OX40 (CD134), was an agonistic, fully human IgG2 monoclonal antibody. Prior anti-PD-1, anti-PD-L1 or anti-CTLA-4 therapy was permitted, and checkpoint inhibitors had been received by 30% to 40% of dose-escalation patients. Of the approximately 53 patients in dose escalation, 19 had hepatocellular carcinoma, some 15 had melanoma, 9 had renal cell carcinoma and 9 had head and neck cancer. The point of sequencing TCRbeta in the periphery was to test whether ivuxolimab changed TCR sequence diversity and drove clonal T-cell expansion. Three dose-escalation patients achieved partial responses, one with hepatocellular carcinoma and two with cutaneous melanoma. The paper covers the monotherapy dose-escalation part of the phase I ivuxolimab trial, which included N of about 50 patients. In the dose-escalation cohort, 70% to 90% of patients were male, and the mean age was 60 years with a range of roughly 20 to 79. Intravenous ivuxolimab was administered to patients every 2 weeks at six dose levels: 0.01, 0.1, 0.3, 1.5, 3 and 10 mg/kg. Overall study results and their limits: Partial responders in the 0.1-3.0 mg/kg groups had among the lowest normalized peripheral clonal expansion, especially among CD8+ T cells. After ivuxolimab, more expanded clones were found on average in CD8+ T cells than in CD4+ T cells. At doses of 0.1 to 3.0 mg/kg, clonal expansion of both CD4+ and CD8+ T cells in blood was seen between baseline and week 6. Low levels of normalized T-cell clonal expansion were also seen in some patients who did not respond. The antigen specificity of the clonally expanded peripheral T cells was not determined.

About this clone: There is no known antigen for this receptor. No much larger clonotype is one base removed from it; base qualities were not supplied.

The trial excluded patients who had a history of autoimmune disease or were on systemic immunosuppression. Peripheral blood for TCR sequencing was drawn from every dose cohort at baseline, at cycle 4 day 1 and at cycle 7 day 1. Samples were obtained from an open-label, multicenter, first-in-human phase I dose-escalation trial of ivuxolimab. Adults with locally advanced or metastatic melanoma, renal cell, hepatocellular, or head and neck squamous cell carcinoma were enrolled in the trial. Before TCR sequencing, CD4+ T cells and CD8+ T cells from peripheral blood were sorted into separate populations. Inclusive of the bounding cysteine and phenylalanine, the CDR3 is 17 residues long. Just CDR3 DNA is preserved here, 51 bases in frame from base 1. CDR1 and CDR2, per the germline V gene, are SNHLY and FYNNEI. V is reduced by 3 bases and J by 0 bases, leaving a spacing of 15 bases between them. To sequence the TCRbeta CDR3 region, genomic DNA was isolated from the sorted cells. The immunoSEQ Assay was used to sequence the TCRbeta CDR3 regions. TCRdb re-hosts the immuneACCESS table, in-frame sequences only. Its copies lack some clones; in the studies checked, an unresolved V gene accounts for under half of them, and the cause for the rest is not known. The sample contains roughly 86,000 clones, 75% to 95% of them found a single time. The ten largest clones represent less than 0.55% of the sample.

The chain uses TRBV2 and TRBJ2-1; the D gene cannot be resolved beyond TRBD1 or TRBD2, each matching 6 bases. The sequencing here drew on CD4+ or CD8+ T cells sorted from blood, taken in a trial of the OX40 agonist ivuxolimab. This receptor was obtained from an adult with an advanced solid tumor such as melanoma, head and neck, liver or kidney cancer. The CDR3 has the sequence CASSERDISSSYNEQFF. The sequence in DNA is TGTGCCAGCAGTGAGCGGGACATATCGAGCTCCTACAATGAGCAGTTCTTC.